This T cell receptor beta chain derives from a study of cytomegalovirus exposure and HLA in healthy donors. Overall study context: The 120 validation repertoires were reported in a later analysis to have been generated on the same platform as the approximately 700 first-cohort repertoires. Study conclusions and caveats: Subsequent analysis showed first-cohort TCR clusters tending to co-occur in some 110 validation repertoires. With high specificity and sensitivity, the classifier reportedly diagnosed cytomegalovirus status.

The table came from immunoSEQ multiplex PCR; TCRdb's copy has only in-frame clones and leaves some out. Among around 180,000 clones listed, over 65% were seen once. Germline CDR1 SGHRS, CDR2 YFSETQ. This CDR3 region has 16 residues. V shed 0 bases and J 4 bases; nucleotides not matched to a gene: 9. On this clone: Its antigen is not known.

The V and J genes are TRBV5-1 and TRBJ2-7, with 8 bases identical to TRBD1. This clonotype originated in a man between 18 and 35 years old in good health and CMV-seropositive. The sample was PBMCs. The CDR3 DNA reads TGCGCCAGCAGCTTGGCGCCGACAGGGGTCATATACGAGCAGTACTTC. Residues: CASSLAPTGVIYEQYF.